This entry describes one TCR beta chain. Authors' data handling: Cell counts per sample came from amplifying reference gene primers. The table came from immunoSEQ multiplex PCR; TCRdb's copy has only in-frame clones and leaves some out. The V and J calls and clone size are taken from that table; D and trimming were inferred from the DNA. The sample has about 170,000 clones, more than 75% seen once. V lost 4 bases, J lost 4 bases, and 6 bases lay in between. There are 12 residues in the CDR3. Germline loops: CDR1 SGDLS, CDR2 YYNGEE. This sample was included in a study of blood T cell repertoires in COVID-19. At the level of the study: Acute and convalescent COVID-19 samples came from the United States, Italy and Spain. Sample material is recorded as cDNA or gDNA derived from T cells, B-cell-depleted T cells, or PBMCs.

Sequences were obtained from peripheral blood. This clonotype was sampled from a man younger than 35 with COVID-19, enrolled during active disease. The chain links TRBV9 to TRBJ1-3; D gene unclear. The CDR3 region is CASSLQGNTIYF. The CDR3 DNA reads TGTGCCAGCAGCCTACAGGGAAACACCATATATTTT. Drawing the rest from reference TRBV9 and TRBJ1-3, the complete variable domain is DSGVTQTPKHLITATGQRVTLRCSPRSGDLSVYWYQQSLDQGLQFLIQYYNGEERAKGNILERFSAQQFPDLHSELNLSSLELGDSALYFCASSLQGNTIYFGEGSWLTVV.